This T cell receptor beta chain was found in a study of T cell changes during pregnancy in multiple sclerosis. V gave up 3 bases and J gave up 5 bases, with 16 bases separating them. The CDR3 contains 15 residues. Germline CDR1 LNHDA, CDR2 SQIVND (reference sequence). Produced via immunoSEQ multiplex PCR; TCRdb's table is partial and in-frame only. The sample lists some 110,000 clones, roughly nine tenths seen once, with roughly 1.6% in the top ten. The chain links TRBV19 to TRBJ1-1, with a possible D match to TRBD1 (5 bases). The receptor was derived from a female donor with multiple sclerosis, enrolled in a pregnancy study. This sample comprised peripheral blood, obtained before pregnancy. The CDR3 is CASSITWAGETEAFF. CDR3 sequence (DNA): TGTGCCAGTAGTATTACGTGGGCGGGGGAGACTGAAGCTTTCTTT.